The next 5 T cell receptor beta chains were all read from a single sample in a study of control samples from healthy donors and cancer patients. Data came from immunoSEQ multiplex PCR; TCRdb stores just in-frame clones and leaves some out. The data contain almost 90,000 clones, about nine tenths of them singletons. Sequencing was carried out using blood. The receptors stem from a man younger than 40 in good health.

This clone is a singleton in its sample. The chain couples TRBV4-2 to TRBJ2-2; 11 bases align to TRBD2. With V trimmed by 3 bases and J by 4 bases, 7 bases remained unmatched. This CDR3 spans 17 amino acids. The germline gives CDR1 LGHNA, CDR2 YNFKEQ. CDR3 coding DNA: TGTGCCAGCAGCCAGGACCTAGCGGGGGGTTTCACCGGGGAGCTGTTTTTT. Its protein product is CASSQDLAGGFTGELFF.

The V and J genes are TRBV5-1 and TRBJ2-5; a possible D gene is TRBD2 (5 bases). Germline loops: CDR1 SGHRS, CDR2 YFSETQ. Trimming removed 2 bases from V and 3 bases from J, with 8 bases in between. The CDR3 is made up of 13 amino acids. The CDR3 region has the DNA TGCGCCAGCAGCTTCACCGGGGAAGAGACCCAGTACTTC. Protein product: CASSFTGEETQYF. The full variable domain, with the rest looked up from reference TRBV5-1 and TRBJ2-5, is KAGVTQTPRYLIKTRGQQVTLSCSPISGHRSVSWYQQTPGQGLQFLFEYFSETQRNKGNFPGRFSGRQFSNSRSEMNVSTLELGDSALYLCASSFTGEETQYFGPGTRLLVL.

The CDR3 DNA follows: TGTGCCAGCAGCCCCAGCACAGATACGCAGTATTTT. Translation gives CASSPSTDTQYF. The chain links TRBV11-2 to TRBJ2-3, with D unclear. Germline values: CDR1 SGHAT, CDR2 FQNNGV. Trimming cost V 5 bases and J 0 bases, with 3 bases left between them. The CDR3 has 12 residues.

This clone came up many times. The chain recombines TRBV10-3 with TRBJ1-2; D remains unclear. The CDR3 totals 14 residues. Trimming removed 7 bases at V and 8 bases at J, with 20 bases between. Germline CDR1 is ENHRY and CDR2 is SYGVKD. CDR3 coding DNA: TGTGCCATCACCTCCGGAGCGACCCGGAGCGGCTACACCTTC. Translation gives CAITSGATRSGYTF.

In nucleotides, the CDR3 is TGCGCCAGCAGCTTCAGGGGGCAGGATGAAAAACTGTTTTTT. Protein: CASSFRGQDEKLFF. This chain links TRBV5-1 with TRBJ1-4; TRBD1 matches at 8 bases. Germline CDR1 SGHRS, CDR2 YFSETQ. Trimming removed 2 bases from V and 6 bases from J; junction bases left unmatched: 3. There are 14 residues in the CDR3.